Below, 20 T cell receptor beta chains from the same sample are listed, as sequenced in a study of cytomegalovirus exposure and HLA in healthy donors. Repertoires were generated with immunoSEQ multiplex PCR, while TCRdb's copy carries only in-frame clones and drops some. The data contain about 180,000 clones, roughly 89% of them singletons. Sequencing was performed on PBMCs. Receptors originate from a woman aged 25 to 39 in good health and CMV-seronegative.

The gene calls are TRBV15 and TRBJ1-5; TRBD1 might be the D (5 bases). The CDR3 extends over 17 amino acids. The V and J ends lost 1 base and 2 bases respectively, with 15 bases between them. CDR1 is LNHNV, CDR2 YYDKDF, per germline (reference sequence). The CDR3 protein is CATSRVGGIGGNQPQHF. Written as DNA, the CDR3 is TGTGCCACCAGCAGAGTGGGGGGAATAGGGGGCAATCAGCCCCAGCATTTT.

This clone appeared a single time. The chain carries TRBV30 and TRBJ1-5, with 8 bases matching TRBD1. J lost 4 bases, V lost 3 bases, and 5 bases had no gene match. Germline lookup yields CDR1 GTSNPN and CDR2 SVGIG (reference sequence). This CDR3 is 14 amino acids long. CDR3 residues: CAWRGTGQNQPQHF. The CDR3 DNA reads TGTGCCTGGAGGGGGACAGGACAGAATCAGCCCCAGCATTTT.

This clone occurred a few times. The chain joins TRBV6-1 to TRBJ2-7, with D perhaps TRBD1 (6 bases). Trimming cost V 2 bases and J 6 bases, with 8 bases left between them. The CDR3 is 12 residues long. CDR1 and CDR2 from the germline V gene are MNHNS and SASEGT. The CDR3 is CASSEWGREQYF. In DNA, the CDR3 is TGTGCCAGCAGTGAATGGGGGCGCGAGCAGTACTTC.

CDR3 protein: CASSLGPGGPYNEQFF. DNA of the CDR3: TGTGCCAGCAGCTTAGGGCCGGGGGGCCCATACAATGAGCAGTTCTTC. This chain joins TRBV7-8 and TRBJ2-1, with D possibly TRBD2 on 7 matching bases. V lost 1 base, J lost 4 bases, and 14 bases lay in between. The CDR3 sequence is 16 residues long. Looked up from germline, CDR1 is SGHVS and CDR2 is FQNEAQ.

The V and J genes are TRBV6-1 and TRBJ2-7, with TRBD1 identical over 9 bases. The ends lost 6 bases at V and 3 bases at J; junction bases unmatched: 6. In germline, CDR1 is MNHNS, CDR2 SASEGT. This CDR3 spans 14 amino acids. CDR3 nucleotides: TGTGCCAGCAGCGGGACAGGGTACTACTACGAGCAGTACTTC. This gives the protein CASSGTGYYYEQYF.

The chain recombines TRBV7-2 with TRBJ1-5; possibly TRBD1 for D (6 bases). CDR1 is SGHTA, CDR2 FQGNSA, per germline. The CDR3 is made up of 17 amino acids. V was clipped by 5 bases and J by 6 bases, with 23 bases between them. The CDR3 bases are TGTGCCAGCAGCGCCCGGTTTGTGTGGGGGCATGGTCAGCCCCAGCATTTT. Its translation is CASSARFVWGHGQPQHF.

This clone was counted once. The chain is built from TRBV29-1 and TRBJ2-3, with D tentatively TRBD2 (6 bases). This CDR3 comprises 14 residues. V lost 2 bases, J lost 4 bases, and 13 bases lay in between. CDR1 and CDR2 from the germline V gene are SQVTM and ANQGSEA. In DNA, the CDR3 is TGCAGCGTTGAACTTACGGGGGAGGCAGATACGCAGTATTTT. Its translation: CSVELTGEADTQYF.

The rearrangement joins TRBV9 to TRBJ1-1, with a possible D match to TRBD1 (6 bases). The CDR3 extends over 16 amino acids. Germline CDR1 SGDLS, CDR2 YYNGEE. Trimming removed 1 base from V and 1 base from J, with 14 bases in between. DNA for the CDR3: TGTGCCAGCAGCGTAAATCCGGGGGGCCGGAACACTGAAGCTTTCTTT. The encoded protein is CASSVNPGGRNTEAFF.

The chain carries TRBV11-2 and TRBJ1-1; 8 bases match TRBD1. Germline assignment: CDR1 SGHAT and CDR2 FQNNGV. Unmatched junction bases numbered 8, after V lost 2 bases and J lost 0 bases. The CDR3 has 17 residues. CDR3 sequence: CASSLIVTGALNTEAFF. CDR3 nucleotide sequence: TGTGCCAGCAGCTTAATTGTGACAGGGGCCTTGAACACTGAAGCTTTCTTT.

This chain joins TRBV20-1 and TRBJ2-5; the D is unclear. Germline CDR1 is DFQATT and CDR2 is SNEGSKA (reference sequence). There are 11 residues in the CDR3. Trimming left V 5 bases short and J 1 base short, with 5 bases between. Written as DNA, the CDR3 is TGCAGTGCTCAGTTCCAAGAGACCCAGTACTTC. Translating gives CSAQFQETQYF.

This rearrangement joins TRBV9 to TRBJ2-1; the D gene is possibly TRBD2 (5 bases). V shed 6 bases and J shed 7 bases, with 8 bases lying between them. The CDR3 extends over 11 amino acids. Germline CDR1 is SGDLS and CDR2 is YYNGEE. CDR3 sequence (DNA): TGTGCCAGCAAACGAGGGAATGAGCAGTTCTTC. Translation gives CASKRGNEQFF.

The gene calls are TRBV5-4 and TRBJ2-1; TRBD2 aligns across 11 bases. CDR1 and CDR2 (germline): SGHNT, YYREEE (reference sequence). Trimming removed 4 bases from V and 4 bases from J; junction bases left unmatched: 7. The CDR3 loop spans 16 amino acids. CDR3 coding DNA: TGTGCCAGCAGCCATGGTCTAGCGGGGGGATACAATGAGCAGTTCTTC. Amino acid sequence: CASSHGLAGGYNEQFF.

The chain uses TRBV6-1 and TRBJ2-2, with TRBD2 as a possible D gene (5 bases). Germline V CDR1 and CDR2: MNHNS, SASEGT. Trimming removed 5 bases from V and 4 bases from J, with 11 bases in between. This CDR3 comprises 14 residues. CDR3 bases: TGTGCCAGCAGTCAACAGCGGAGCACCGGGGAGCTGTTTTTT. Amino acids: CASSQQRSTGELFF.

The J gene is TRBJ2-5, the V gene TRBV5-1, with 8 bases that match TRBD1. The CDR3 contains 14 residues. Per the germline V gene, CDR1 is SGHRS and CDR2 is YFSETQ. V lost 4 bases to trimming and J lost 3 bases; unmatched junction nucleotides: 5. The CDR3 DNA follows: TGCGCCAGCAGCCCTGGACAGGGCAAAGAGACCCAGTACTTC. Residues: CASSPGQGKETQYF.

The V call is TRBV19, the J call TRBJ2-7; D might be TRBD2 (5 bases). Germline V lookup: CDR1 LNHDA, CDR2 SQIVND (reference sequence). Trimming pared 3 bases from V and 5 bases from J, leaving 20 bases between. CDR3 length: 16 amino acids. CDR3 sequence: CASSIAGLGVAHEQYF. In nucleotides, the CDR3 is TGTGCCAGTAGTATCGCGGGTTTAGGAGTAGCCCACGAGCAGTACTTC.

This sequence joins TRBV6-5 and TRBJ1-5, with 8 nucleotides matching TRBD1. V shed 6 bases and J 7 bases; nucleotides not matched to a gene: 2. This CDR3 spans 12 amino acids. Germline V CDR1 and CDR2: MNHEY, SVGAGI. DNA for the CDR3: TGTGCCAGCAGACAGGGGGGCCAGCCCCAGCATTTT. It yields the protein CASRQGGQPQHF.

The chain joins TRBV30 to TRBJ1-1; D gene uncertain. The V gene lost 2 bases and the J gene lost 10 bases, with 20 bases spanning the gap. Germline-derived CDR1 and CDR2 are GTSNPN and SVGIG (reference sequence). CDR3 length: 14 residues. The CDR3 protein is CAWSNLGGWHGAFF. The CDR3 DNA is TGTGCCTGGAGTAATTTGGGAGGGTGGCATGGAGCTTTCTTT. Drawing the rest from reference TRBV30 and TRBJ1-1, the complete variable domain is SQTIHQWPATLVQPVGSPLSLECTVEGTSNPNLYWYRQAAGRGLQLLFYSVGIGQISSEVPQNLSASRPQDRQFILSSKKLLLSDSGFYLCAWSNLGGWHGAFFGQGTRLTVV.

The V and J genes are TRBV2 and TRBJ1-2, with D possibly TRBD1 on 6 matching bases. V was clipped by 3 bases and J by 6 bases, with 11 bases between them. This CDR3 spans 13 amino acids. Per the germline V gene, CDR1 is SNHLY and CDR2 is FYNNEI. For the CDR3, the DNA is TGTGCCAGCAGTGATTGGGGGCCAGATGGCTACACCTTC. Translated: CASSDWGPDGYTF.

The V gene is TRBV27, the J gene TRBJ2-5; D ambiguous. Trimming removed 2 bases at V and 5 bases at J, with 15 bases between. Germline CDR1 is MNHEY and CDR2 is SMNVEV (reference sequence). The length of the CDR3 is 15 residues. The CDR3, as DNA: TGTGCCAGCAGTTTAACGGGTTTCGGTGGTGAGACCCAGTACTTC. It encodes CASSLTGFGGETQYF.

This rearrangement joins TRBV27 to TRBJ2-2; 9 bases fit TRBD1. Germline V gene lookup returns CDR1 MNHEY and CDR2 SMNVEV (reference sequence). The junction had 9 bases not matched to a gene; V was cut back by 7 bases and J by 6 bases. The CDR3 totals 15 residues. The CDR3 bases are TGTGCCAGCACCCCCCGGACAGGGGCGGCCGGGGAGCTGTTTTTT. The encoded protein is CASTPRTGAAGELFF.